This passage covers 25 T cell receptor beta chains from one sample sequenced in a study of spatial heterogeneity in lung cancer. Time point described: sample taken at primary tumor resection. TCRdb reanalysed the 5' RACE reads using MiXCR and keeps one entry per CDR3 protein. In the table there are tens of thousands of distinct CDR3 sequences, approximately 5.8% of which are singletons. The input for sequencing was PBMCs, taken at surgery. The receptors stem from a male donor with early-stage non-small cell lung cancer.

This clonotype came up many times. The chain employs TRBV7-2 and TRBJ1-1, with D possibly being TRBD1 (6 bases). Germline V gives CDR1 SGHTA, CDR2 FQGNSA. V was pared by 2 bases and J by 0 bases, with 22 bases between. The CDR3 spans 19 residues. The CDR3, as DNA: TGTGCCAGCAGCTTAAGCCCCCTTCGGGGGGCCCCTCTGAACACTGAAGCTTTCTTT. Translation gives CASSLSPLRGAPLNTEAFF.

This clonotype appeared many times. The rearrangement joins TRBV11-2 to TRBJ2-1; 13 positions match TRBD2. The CDR3 totals 16 residues. Germline CDR1 reads SGHAT; CDR2 reads FQNNGV. With 1 base clipped from V and 8 bases from J, the junction kept 5 bases outside the gene matches. The CDR3, as DNA: TGTGCCAGCAGCTTAGGAGGACTAGCGGGAGTTGATGAGCAGTTCTTC. Its translation is CASSLGGLAGVDEQFF.

This clonotype appeared many times. This chain connects TRBV18 to TRBJ2-3; 8 positions agree with TRBD2. Germline V gene data show CDR1 as KGHSH and CDR2 as LQKENI. The CDR3 is 15 amino acids. J lost 4 bases, V lost 3 bases, and 6 bases had no gene match. This chain's CDR3 is CASSPSGGPADTQYF. CDR3 DNA sequence: TGTGCCAGCTCACCGTCGGGAGGGCCGGCAGATACGCAGTATTTT.

This clonotype was picked up many times. V usage is TRBV7-6 and J usage is TRBJ2-5, with D perhaps matching TRBD1 (5 bases). Germline assignment: CDR1 SGHVS and CDR2 FNYEAQ. The CDR3 sequence is 15 residues long. Trimming took 2 bases from V and 1 from J, leaving 11 bases between them. The CDR3 nucleotides are TGTGCCAGCAGCTTAACAGGCCTCAGCCAAGAGACCCAGTACTTC. Translating gives CASSLTGLSQETQYF.

This rearrangement joins TRBV20-1 to TRBJ1-5, with 8 bases lining up with TRBD1. Trimming at V came to 5 bases and at J to 2 bases, leaving 11 bases not matched to a gene. Germline CDR1 is DFQATT and CDR2 is SNEGSKA (reference sequence). This CDR3 has 16 amino acids. CDR3: CSAPGQVRGGNQPQHF. Here the CDR3 DNA reads TGCAGTGCTCCGGGACAGGTCCGCGGGGGCAATCAGCCCCAGCATTTT.

This clonotype was seen repeatedly, ten times or more. The chain employs TRBV20-1 and TRBJ2-7, with TRBD1 matching 7 bases. The J segment lost 0 bases and the V segment lost 3 bases, leaving 5 bases of the junction unmatched. Germline V lookup: CDR1 DFQATT, CDR2 SNEGSKA (reference sequence). CDR3 length: 14 amino acids. CDR3: CSARAGGSSYEQYF. Written as DNA, the CDR3 is TGCAGTGCTAGGGCAGGGGGTAGCTCCTACGAGCAGTACTTC.

The table lists this clonotype with many counts. The chain uses TRBV11-2 and TRBJ2-7; a weak D match, TRBD1 (7 bases). CDR1 and CDR2 from the germline V gene are SGHAT and FQNNGV. CDR3 size: 16 residues. V lost 6 bases and J 7 bases, leaving 25 bases between the germline ends. CDR3 coding DNA: TGTGCCAGCAGTCTAGGGGTGGGACAGCGGGTAGAGGAGCAGTACTTC. Its translation is CASSLGVGQRVEEQYF. The full variable domain, with the rest looked up from reference TRBV11-2 and TRBJ2-7, is EAGVAQSPRYKIIEKRQSVAFWCNPISGHATLYWYQQILGQGPKLLIQFQNNGVVDDSQLPKDRFSAERLKGVDSTLKIQPAKLEDSAVYLCASSLGVGQRVEEQYFGPGTRLTVT.

In this sample, this clonotype turned up many times. The J gene is TRBJ1-2, the V gene TRBV6-2 or TRBV6-3, with 8 bases identical to TRBD1. The J segment lost 10 bases and the V segment lost 6 bases, leaving 10 bases of the junction unmatched. From germline, CDR1 is MNHEY and CDR2 SVGEGT. CDR3 length: 13 amino acids. This CDR3 reads CASSISNRGTYTF. CDR3 nucleotides: TGTGCCAGCAGCATTTCCAACAGGGGGACCTACACCTTC.

This clonotype occurred many times. The chain couples TRBV3-1 to TRBJ1-3; D gene unclear. Germline-derived CDR1 and CDR2 are LGHDT and YNNKEL (reference sequence). The germline V and J ends were trimmed by 0 bases and 0 bases, with 9 bases remaining between them. The CDR3 sequence is 16 residues long. In DNA form, the CDR3 reads TGTGCCAGCAGCCAAGATTGGCGCCTCTCTGGAAACACCATATATTTT. As protein: CASSQDWRLSGNTIYF.

The chain uses TRBV11-2 and TRBJ2-7; 11 bases are shared with TRBD1. Germline V gives CDR1 SGHAT, CDR2 FQNNGV. The CDR3 length is 15 residues. The ends lost 7 bases at V and 5 bases at J; junction bases unmatched: 10. CDR3 bases: TGTGCCAGCAACCGCGCCAGGACAGGGGGCCACGAGCAGTACTTC. This encodes CASNRARTGGHEQYF.

This clonotype was recorded at least ten times. The gene calls are TRBV29-1 and TRBJ1-5; TRBD1 matches 8 bases. Germline V lookup: CDR1 SQVTM, CDR2 ANQGSEA. Trimming at V came to 4 bases and at J to 2 bases, leaving 4 bases not matched to a gene. The length of the CDR3 is 14 residues. In DNA form, the CDR3 reads TGCAGCGTTGCCCCGACAGGGGGCAATCAGCCCCAGCATTTT. Translation: CSVAPTGGNQPQHF. Using reference TRBV29-1 and TRBJ1-5 for the parts outside the CDR3, the full variable domain is SAVISQKPSRDICQRGTSLTIQCQVDSQVTMMFWYRQQPGQSLTLIATANQGSEATYESGFVIDKFPISRPNLTFSTLTVSNMSPEDSSIYLCSVAPTGGNQPQHFGDGTRLSIL.

This clonotype was observed many times. V gene TRBV7-2 combines with J gene TRBJ2-2; D ambiguous. The CDR3 runs 15 residues. Germline V lookup: CDR1 SGHTA, CDR2 FQGNSA. Trimming cost V 1 base and J 1 base, with 7 bases left between them. CDR3 in amino acids: CASSLDWVNTGELFF. CDR3 nucleotide sequence: TGTGCCAGCAGCTTAGATTGGGTGAACACCGGGGAGCTGTTTTTT.

Ten or more counts support this clonotype. The CDR3: CASSLEPGLGAGSSTDTQYF. The CDR3 DNA sequence: TGTGCCAGCAGCTTGGAGCCTGGGCTGGGAGCAGGGAGCAGCACAGATACGCAGTATTTT. This chain uses TRBV5-4 with TRBJ2-3; possibly TRBD1 or TRBD2 for D (5 bases each). Trimming removed 0 bases from V and 0 bases from J, with 23 bases in between. Germline CDR1 and CDR2: SGHNT and YYREEE (reference sequence). This CDR3 has 20 amino acids. Looking up the rest from reference TRBV5-4 and TRBJ2-3 gives the full variable domain: ETGVTQSPTHLIKTRGQQVTLRCSSQSGHNTVSWYQQALGQGPQFIFQYYREEENGRGNFPPRFSGLQFPNYSSELNVNALELDDSALYLCASSLEPGLGAGSSTDTQYFGPGTRLTVL.

This clonotype has ten or more counts. The rearrangement links TRBV19 to TRBJ2-1, with 7 bases matching TRBD1. The trim removed 7 bases at V and 2 bases at J, leaving 11 bases unmatched. In germline, CDR1 is LNHDA, CDR2 SQIVND (reference sequence). The CDR3 covers 16 residues. The CDR3 bases are TGTGCCAGTATGGGGGTAGGACAGGATCCCTACAATGAGCAGTTCTTC. Protein: CASMGVGQDPYNEQFF.

This clonotype was observed many times. The J gene is TRBJ2-5, the V gene TRBV11-2; D perhaps matches TRBD1 (5 bases). Trimming cost V 0 bases and J 8 bases, with 13 bases left between them. Per the germline V gene, CDR1 is SGHAT and CDR2 is FQNNGV. This CDR3 comprises 14 residues. The CDR3 spells CASSLDSAGRTQYF. The CDR3 DNA reads TGTGCCAGCAGCTTAGATTCGGCAGGGCGCACCCAGTACTTC.

In its sample, this clonotype was seen many times. Here the CDR3 DNA reads TGCAGTGCTAGAGATGGACTTGGGGTAACCAAAAACATTCAGTACTTC. Translation: CSARDGLGVTKNIQYF. The V call is TRBV20-1, the J call TRBJ2-4, with D maybe TRBD2 (5 bases). Germline V gene lookup returns CDR1 DFQATT and CDR2 SNEGSKA (reference sequence). The CDR3 runs 16 residues. V shed 0 bases and J shed 2 bases, with 14 bases lying between them.

On this clonotype itself: A read error may be the cause here, since a much bigger clone is one base away. The CDR3 nucleotides read TGTGCCAGCAGTTCATACGGGAGGGCGGAGATCCAGTACTTC. It translates to CASSSYGRAEIQYF. The rearrangement links TRBV27 to TRBJ2-5; 8 bases line up with TRBD2. The CDR3 runs 14 residues. The germline gives CDR1 MNHEY, CDR2 SMNVEV (reference sequence).

This clonotype ranks as medium-sized (0.01 to 0.1%). The genes are TRBV19 and TRBJ1-2; D gene unclear. The CDR3 runs 14 residues. Germline V gives CDR1 LNHDA, CDR2 SQIVND (reference sequence). V was clipped by 4 bases and J by 4 bases, with 13 bases between them. The CDR3 region has the DNA TGTGCCAGTAGTACGGACTCACGGCTCTATGGCTACACCTTC. The encoded protein is CASSTDSRLYGYTF.

This clonotype was detected ten times or more. The J gene is TRBJ2-2, the V gene TRBV7-8; possible D gene TRBD1, 7 bases. Germline CDR1 is SGHVS and CDR2 is FQNEAQ. Trimming took 5 bases from V and 0 from J, leaving 19 bases between them. CDR3 length: 18 amino acids. CDR3 sequence reads: CASSPLQGTSSNTGELFF. The DNA for the CDR3 is TGTGCCAGCAGCCCTTTACAGGGGACTTCTTCGAACACCGGGGAGCTGTTTTTT. Looking up the rest from reference TRBV7-8 and TRBJ2-2 gives the full variable domain: GAGVSQSPRYKVAKRGQDVALRCDPISGHVSLFWYQQALGQGPEFLTYFQNEAQLDKSGLPSDRFFAERPEGSVSTLKIQRTQQEDSAVYLCASSPLQGTSSNTGELFFGEGSRLTVL.

V gene TRBV5-1 combines with J gene TRBJ1-6; D not resolved. V was shortened by 1 base and J by 7 bases, with 9 bases between the two germline ends. This CDR3 comprises 14 residues. The germline V gene encodes CDR1 SGHRS and CDR2 YFSETQ. The CDR3 DNA follows: TGCGCCAGCAGCTTGACGGAGAGAAATTCACCCCTCCACTTT. It is translated as CASSLTERNSPLHF.

This clonotype was seen many times. V usage is TRBV7-3 and J usage is TRBJ2-3; TRBD2 matches at 8 bases. Germline CDR1 reads SGHTA; CDR2 reads FQGTGA. V shed 5 bases and J 0 bases; nucleotides not matched to a gene: 4. The CDR3 is made up of 15 amino acids. Written as DNA, the CDR3 is TGTGCCAGCAGCCGGGGGGGCGATAGCACAGATACGCAGTATTTT. Translating gives CASSRGGDSTDTQYF.

This clonotype was observed a handful of times. This chain joins TRBV6-5 and TRBJ2-5; tentatively, D is TRBD1 (5 bases). The germline V gene encodes CDR1 MNHEY and CDR2 SVGAGI. Trimming removed 0 bases at V and 4 bases at J, with 9 bases between. The CDR3 loop spans 14 amino acids. The CDR3 sequence is CASSYSGRAETQYF. The DNA for the CDR3 is TGTGCCAGCAGTTACTCCGGCAGGGCAGAGACCCAGTACTTC.

A few counts support this clonotype. Here the CDR3 reads CATSQGTNTGELFF. The CDR3 DNA reads TGTGCCACCTCACAGGGGACGAACACCGGGGAGCTGTTTTTT. The V call is TRBV7-9, the J call TRBJ2-2, with 7 bases aligning to TRBD1. V trimming: 10 bases; J trimming: 0 bases; junction bases outside the gene matches: 5. Germline V gene data show CDR1 as SEHNR and CDR2 as FQNEAQ (reference sequence). The CDR3 consists of 14 residues.

The table lists this clonotype with a few counts. V is TRBV7-2 and J is TRBJ2-3, with TRBD2 matching over 10 bases. The CDR3 length is 16 residues. V was pared by 1 base and J by 1 base, with 2 bases of the junction left unmatched. CDR1 is SGHTA, CDR2 FQGNSA, per germline. The CDR3 loop reads CASSLELAGGTDTQYF. CDR3 nucleotides: TGTGCCAGCAGCTTAGAGCTAGCGGGGGGCACAGATACGCAGTATTTT.

This clonotype was recorded many times. CDR3 protein: CAWSQQGMETQYF. The CDR3 DNA sequence: TGTGCCTGGAGTCAACAGGGAATGGAGACCCAGTACTTC. V usage is TRBV30 and J usage is TRBJ2-5, with D possibly TRBD1 on 6 matching bases. CDR3 size: 13 residues. The germline V gene has CDR1 GTSNPN and CDR2 SVGIG (reference sequence). V was pared by 2 bases and J by 5 bases, with 12 bases between.